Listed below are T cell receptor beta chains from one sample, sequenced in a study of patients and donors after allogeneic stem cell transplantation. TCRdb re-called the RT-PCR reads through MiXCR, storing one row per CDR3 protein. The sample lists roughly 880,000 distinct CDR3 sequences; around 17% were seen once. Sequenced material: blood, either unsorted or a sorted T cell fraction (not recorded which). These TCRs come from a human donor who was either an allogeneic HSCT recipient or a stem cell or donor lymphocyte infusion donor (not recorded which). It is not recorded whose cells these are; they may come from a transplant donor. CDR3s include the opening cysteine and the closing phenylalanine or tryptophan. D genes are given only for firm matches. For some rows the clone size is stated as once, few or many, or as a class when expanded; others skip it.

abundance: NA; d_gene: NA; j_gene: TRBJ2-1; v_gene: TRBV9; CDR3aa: CASSVGTASYNEQFF; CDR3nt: TGTGCCAGCAGCGTAGGGACAGCTTCCTACAATGAGCAGTTCTTC
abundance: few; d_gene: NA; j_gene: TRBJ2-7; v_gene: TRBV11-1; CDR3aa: CASSDRIAAEQYF; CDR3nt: TGTGCCAGCAGCGACCGAATAGCTGCCGAGCAGTACTTC
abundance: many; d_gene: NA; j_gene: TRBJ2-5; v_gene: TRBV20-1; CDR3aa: CSASLQETQYF; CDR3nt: TGCAGTGCTAGTCTACAAGAGACCCAGTACTTC
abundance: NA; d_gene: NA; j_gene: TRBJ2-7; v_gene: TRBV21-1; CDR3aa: CASSKIPTATDTYEQYF; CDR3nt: TGTGCCAGCAGCAAAATTCCCACAGCGACTGATACCTACGAGCAGTACTTC
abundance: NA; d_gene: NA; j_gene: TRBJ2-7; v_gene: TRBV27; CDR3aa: CASSLAWAPTGEQYF; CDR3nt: TGTGCCAGCAGTTTGGCGTGGGCCCCAACGGGAGAGCAGTACTTC
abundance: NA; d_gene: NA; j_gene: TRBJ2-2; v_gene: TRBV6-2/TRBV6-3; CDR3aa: CATEGGEDTGELFF; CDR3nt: TGTGCCACCGAAGGGGGGGAAGACACCGGGGAGCTGTTTTTT
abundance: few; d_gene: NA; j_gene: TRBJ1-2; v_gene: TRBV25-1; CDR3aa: CASSEWTGGYTF; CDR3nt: TGTGCCAGCAGTGAATGGACTGGTGGCTACACCTTC
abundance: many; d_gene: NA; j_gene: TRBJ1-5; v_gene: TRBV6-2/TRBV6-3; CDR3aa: CASSKGLSNQPQHF; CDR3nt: TGTGCCAGCAGCAAGGGACTTAGCAATCAGCCCCAGCATTTT
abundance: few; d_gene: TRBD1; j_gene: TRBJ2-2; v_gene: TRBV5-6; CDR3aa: CASSSTTYPGQGLPGELFF; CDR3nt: TGTGCCAGCAGCTCTACGACCTACCCGGGACAGGGGCTTCCCGGGGAGCTGTTTTTT
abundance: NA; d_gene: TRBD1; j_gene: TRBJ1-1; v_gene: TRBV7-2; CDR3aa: CASRGRTGLNTEAFF; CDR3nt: TGTGCCAGCAGGGGGAGGACAGGGTTGAACACTGAAGCTTTCTTT
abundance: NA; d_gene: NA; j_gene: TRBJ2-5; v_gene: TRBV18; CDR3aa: CASSLDQAETQYF; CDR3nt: TGTGCCAGCTCGCTGGACCAGGCGGAGACCCAGTACTTC
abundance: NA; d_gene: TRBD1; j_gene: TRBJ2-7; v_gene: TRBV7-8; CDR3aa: CASSPRDRVKGEQYF; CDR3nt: TGTGCCAGCAGCCCGAGGGACAGGGTTAAAGGCGAGCAGTACTTC
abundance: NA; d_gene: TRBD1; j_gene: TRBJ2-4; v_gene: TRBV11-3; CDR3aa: CASSFRDRGLKNIQYF; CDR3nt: TGTGCCAGCAGTTTCCGGGACAGGGGCCTAAAAAACATTCAGTACTTC
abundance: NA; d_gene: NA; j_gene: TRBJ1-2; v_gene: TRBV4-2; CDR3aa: CASSQVGLRTYGYTF; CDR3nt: TGTGCCAGCAGCCAAGTGGGCCTAAGGACCTATGGCTACACCTTC
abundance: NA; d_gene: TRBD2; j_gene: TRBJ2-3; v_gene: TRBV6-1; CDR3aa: CASSGGLATDTQYF; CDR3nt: TGTGCCAGCAGCGGGGGACTAGCGACAGATACGCAGTATTTT
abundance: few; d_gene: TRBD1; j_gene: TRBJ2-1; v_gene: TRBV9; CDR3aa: CASSEGTGDYNEQFF; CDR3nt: TGTGCCAGCAGCGAGGGGACAGGCGACTACAATGAGCAGTTCTTC
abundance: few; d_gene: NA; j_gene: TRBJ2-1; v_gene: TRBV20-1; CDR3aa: CSALGDTVNEQFF; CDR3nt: TGCAGTGCCCTAGGGGACACCGTCAATGAGCAGTTCTTC
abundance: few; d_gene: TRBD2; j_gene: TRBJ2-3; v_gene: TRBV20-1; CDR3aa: CGTTSGTDTQYF; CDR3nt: TGCGGGACGACTAGCGGCACAGATACGCAGTATTTT
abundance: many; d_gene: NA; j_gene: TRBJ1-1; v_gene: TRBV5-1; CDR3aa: CASGREGTNTEAFF; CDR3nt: TGCGCCAGCGGGCGGGAGGGAACGAACACTGAAGCTTTCTTT
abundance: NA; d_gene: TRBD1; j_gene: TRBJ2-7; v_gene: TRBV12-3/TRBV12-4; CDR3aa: CASRTGGTGKYF; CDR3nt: TGTGCCAGCAGAACAGGTGGGACAGGGAAATACTTC
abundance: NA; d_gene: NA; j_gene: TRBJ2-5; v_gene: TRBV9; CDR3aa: CASSPAADQETQYF; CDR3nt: TGTGCCAGCAGCCCCGCCGCAGACCAAGAGACCCAGTACTTC
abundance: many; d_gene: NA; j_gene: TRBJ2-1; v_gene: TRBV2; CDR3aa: CASSEVPSYEQFF; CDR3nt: TGTGCCAGCAGTGAAGTTCCTAGCTATGAGCAGTTCTTC
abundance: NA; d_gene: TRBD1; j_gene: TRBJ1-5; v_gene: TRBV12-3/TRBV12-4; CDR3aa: CASSLGTGGLRPQHF; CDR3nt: TGTGCCAGCAGCTTGGGGACAGGGGGGCTTAGGCCCCAGCATTTT
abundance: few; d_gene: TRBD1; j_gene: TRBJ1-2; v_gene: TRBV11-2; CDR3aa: CASSSLRDRIGGYTF; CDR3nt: TGTGCCAGCAGCTCACTCCGGGACAGGATAGGTGGCTACACCTTC
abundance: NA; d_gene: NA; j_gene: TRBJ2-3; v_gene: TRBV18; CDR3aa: CASSPWHGRGWYTDTQYF; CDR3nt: TGTGCCAGCTCACCATGGCATGGGCGGGGTTGGTACACAGATACGCAGTATTTT
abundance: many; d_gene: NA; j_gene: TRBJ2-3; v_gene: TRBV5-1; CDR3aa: CASSLGTPPGDTQYF; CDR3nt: TGCGCCAGCAGCCTAGGGACTCCACCTGGCGATACGCAGTATTTT
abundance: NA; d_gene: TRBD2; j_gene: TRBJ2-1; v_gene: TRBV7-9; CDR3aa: CASSLGWRGGNEQFF; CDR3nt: TGTGCCAGCAGCTTAGGATGGCGGGGGGGCAATGAGCAGTTCTTC
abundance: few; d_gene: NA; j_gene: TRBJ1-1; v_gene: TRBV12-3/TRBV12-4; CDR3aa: CASSQPNLNTEAFF; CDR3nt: TGTGCCAGCAGTCAACCCAACTTGAACACTGAAGCTTTCTTT
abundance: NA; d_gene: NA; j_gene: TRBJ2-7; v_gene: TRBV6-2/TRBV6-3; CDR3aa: CASSSQVPGEQYF; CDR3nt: TGTGCCAGCAGTTCACAGGTACCTGGGGAGCAGTACTTC
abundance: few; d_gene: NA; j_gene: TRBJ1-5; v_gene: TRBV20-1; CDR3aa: CSAKGQVGNQPQHF; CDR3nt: TGCAGTGCTAAAGGGCAGGTTGGCAATCAGCCCCAGCATTTT
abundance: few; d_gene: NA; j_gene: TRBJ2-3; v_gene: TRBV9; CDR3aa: CASSVGALGDTQYF; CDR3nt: TGTGCCAGCAGCGTGGGTGCACTTGGAGATACGCAGTATTTT
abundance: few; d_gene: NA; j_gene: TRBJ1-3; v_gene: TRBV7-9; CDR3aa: CASSPGKPNTIYF; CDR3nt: TGTGCCAGCAGTCCGGGGAAACCAAACACCATATATTTT
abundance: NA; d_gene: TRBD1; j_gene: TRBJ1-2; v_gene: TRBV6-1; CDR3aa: CASSHRTGGATYGYTF; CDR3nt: TGTGCCAGCAGTCACAGGACAGGCGGCGCTACCTATGGCTACACCTTC
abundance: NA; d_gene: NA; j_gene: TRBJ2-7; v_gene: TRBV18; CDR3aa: CASAPIADGYEQYF; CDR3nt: TGTGCCAGCGCACCGATAGCCGACGGTTACGAGCAGTACTTC
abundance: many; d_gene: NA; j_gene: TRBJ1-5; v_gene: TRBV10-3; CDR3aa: CAISESGLGQPQHF; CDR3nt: TGTGCCATCAGTGAATCAGGGTTGGGTCAGCCCCAGCATTTT
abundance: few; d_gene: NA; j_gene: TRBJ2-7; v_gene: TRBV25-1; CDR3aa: CASSAPGHIYEQYF; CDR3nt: TGTGCCAGCAGCGCTCCAGGACATATCTACGAGCAGTACTTC
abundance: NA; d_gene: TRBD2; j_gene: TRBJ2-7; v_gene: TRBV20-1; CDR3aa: CSARDVTGRGTYEQYF; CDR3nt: TGCAGTGCTAGAGATGTCACGGGGAGGGGCACCTACGAGCAGTACTTC
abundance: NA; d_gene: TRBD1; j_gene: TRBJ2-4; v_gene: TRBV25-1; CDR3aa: CASSVGTGENIQYF; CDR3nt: TGTGCCAGCAGTGTCGGGACAGGGGAAAACATTCAGTACTTC
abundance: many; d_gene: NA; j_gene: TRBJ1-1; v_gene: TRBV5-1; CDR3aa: CASSLPGPEAFF; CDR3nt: TGCGCCAGCAGCTTGCCGGGACCTGAAGCTTTCTTT
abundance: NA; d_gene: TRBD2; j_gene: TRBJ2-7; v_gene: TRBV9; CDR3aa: CASSVLAGESYEQYF; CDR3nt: TGTGCCAGCAGCGTTCTAGCGGGAGAGTCCTACGAGCAGTACTTC
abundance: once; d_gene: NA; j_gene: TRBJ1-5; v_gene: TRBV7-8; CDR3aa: CASSILLQGQPQHF; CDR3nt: TGTGCCAGCAGCATTTTACTTCAGGGTCAGCCCCAGCATTTT